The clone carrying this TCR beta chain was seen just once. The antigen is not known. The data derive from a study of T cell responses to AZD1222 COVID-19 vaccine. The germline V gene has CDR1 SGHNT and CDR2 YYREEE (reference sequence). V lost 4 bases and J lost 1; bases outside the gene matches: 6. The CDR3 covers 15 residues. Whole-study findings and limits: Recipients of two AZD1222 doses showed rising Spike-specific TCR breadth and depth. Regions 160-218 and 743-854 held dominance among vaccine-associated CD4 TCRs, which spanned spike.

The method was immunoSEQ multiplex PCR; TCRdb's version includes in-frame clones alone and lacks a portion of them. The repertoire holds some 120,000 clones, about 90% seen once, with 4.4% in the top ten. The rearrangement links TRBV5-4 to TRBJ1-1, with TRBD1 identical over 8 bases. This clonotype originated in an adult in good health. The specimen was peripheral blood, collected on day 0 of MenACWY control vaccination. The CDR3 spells CASSRRDRSNTEAFF. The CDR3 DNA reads TGTGCCAGCAGCAGGAGGGACAGGTCGAACACTGAAGCTTTCTTT.